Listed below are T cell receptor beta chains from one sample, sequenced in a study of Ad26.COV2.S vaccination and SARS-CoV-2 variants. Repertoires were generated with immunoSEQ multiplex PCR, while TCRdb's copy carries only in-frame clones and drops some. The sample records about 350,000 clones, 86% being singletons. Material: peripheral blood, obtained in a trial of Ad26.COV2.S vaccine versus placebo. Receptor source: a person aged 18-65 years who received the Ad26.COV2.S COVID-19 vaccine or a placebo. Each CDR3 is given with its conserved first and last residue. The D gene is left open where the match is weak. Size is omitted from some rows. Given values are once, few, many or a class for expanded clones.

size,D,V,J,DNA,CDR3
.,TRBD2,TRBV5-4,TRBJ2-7,TGTGCCAGCAGCTTGGAGCGGGGGACCTACGAGCAGTACTTC,CASSLERGTYEQYF
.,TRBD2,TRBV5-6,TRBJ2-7,TGTGCCAGCAGCCTGACTAGCCTCAGCGAGCAGTACTTC,CASSLTSLSEQYF
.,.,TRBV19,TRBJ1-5,TGTGCCAGTAGTATAGGCTGGCAGCCCCAGCATTTT,CASSIGWQPQHF
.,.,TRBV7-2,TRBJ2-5,TGTGCCAGCAGCCCAAGGGACGACGAAGGGGAGACCCAGTACTTC,CASSPRDDEGETQYF
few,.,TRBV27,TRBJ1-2,TGTGCCAGCAGTTTATGGGCCGGAGACTATGGCTACACCTTC,CASSLWAGDYGYTF
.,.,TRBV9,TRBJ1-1,TGTGCCAGCAGCCCCCGGACACTAAACACTGAAGCTTTCTTT,CASSPRTLNTEAFF
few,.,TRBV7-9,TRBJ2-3,TGTGCCAGCAGCCTGCCGTCCGGCCTCACAGATACGCAGTATTTT,CASSLPSGLTDTQYF
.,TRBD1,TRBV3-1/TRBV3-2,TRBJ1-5,TGTGCCAGCAGCCATCGGACAGGAGGGCCTCAAAATCAGCCCCAGCATTTT,CASSHRTGGPQNQPQHF
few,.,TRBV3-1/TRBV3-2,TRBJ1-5,TGTGCCAGCAGCCCTGGGAGGGGACAGCCCCAGCATTTT,CASSPGRGQPQHF
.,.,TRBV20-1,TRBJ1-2,TGCAGTGCGCGAGGTACTGGCTACACCTTC,CSARGTGYTF
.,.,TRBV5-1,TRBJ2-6,TGCGCCAGCAGGATAGAGCTTCTGGGGGCCAACGTCCTGACTTTC,CASRIELLGANVLTF
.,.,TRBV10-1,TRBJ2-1,TGCGCCAGCGACAACGGACTGGAGAATGAGCAGTTCTTC,CASDNGLENEQFF
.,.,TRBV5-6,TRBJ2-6,TGTGCCAGCAGCTTGGGGGCAGGGGAAAGCTCTGGGGCCAACGTCCTGACTTTC,CASSLGAGESSGANVLTF
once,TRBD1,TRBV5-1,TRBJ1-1,TGCGCCAGCAGCTTGGGTGGGACAGGGGGTACCACTGAAGCTTTCTTT,CASSLGGTGGTTEAFF
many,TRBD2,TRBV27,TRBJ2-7,TGTGCCAGCAGTTCCCCACTAGCGTCCCACGAGCAGTACTTC,CASSSPLASHEQYF
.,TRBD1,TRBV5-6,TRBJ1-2,TGTGCCAGCAGCTTGCGACAGGGGGCATATGGCTACACCTTC,CASSLRQGAYGYTF
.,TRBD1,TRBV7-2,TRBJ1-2,TGTGCCAGCAGCTTAGCGGCAGGGGGCCGGGGCTACACCTTC,CASSLAAGGRGYTF
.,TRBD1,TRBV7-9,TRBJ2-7,TGTGCCAGCAGCGCCACAGGGGGAGTGGGGGCAGAGCAGTACTTC,CASSATGGVGAEQYF
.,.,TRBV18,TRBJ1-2,TGTGCCAGCTCATCGGACAGTGCAGGAGGCTACACCTTC,CASSSDSAGGYTF
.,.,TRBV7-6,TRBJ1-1,TGTGCCAGCAGCTTAGTTGGGAAGAACACTGAAGCTTTCTTT,CASSLVGKNTEAFF
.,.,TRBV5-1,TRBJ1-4,TGCGCCAGCAGCGGCGGGGCCCAAGGAGAAAAACTGTTTTTT,CASSGGAQGEKLFF
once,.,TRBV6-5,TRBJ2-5,TGTGCCAGCAGTTACTCAACTCAAGAGACCCAGTACTTC,CASSYSTQETQYF
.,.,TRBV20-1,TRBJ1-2,TGCAGTGCTCCCGAGGGGTCTGGCTACACCTTC,CSAPEGSGYTF
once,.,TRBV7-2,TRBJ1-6,TGTGCCAGCAGCCCCGGCGTCTCCCCGGAGTCACCCCTCCACTTT,CASSPGVSPESPLHF